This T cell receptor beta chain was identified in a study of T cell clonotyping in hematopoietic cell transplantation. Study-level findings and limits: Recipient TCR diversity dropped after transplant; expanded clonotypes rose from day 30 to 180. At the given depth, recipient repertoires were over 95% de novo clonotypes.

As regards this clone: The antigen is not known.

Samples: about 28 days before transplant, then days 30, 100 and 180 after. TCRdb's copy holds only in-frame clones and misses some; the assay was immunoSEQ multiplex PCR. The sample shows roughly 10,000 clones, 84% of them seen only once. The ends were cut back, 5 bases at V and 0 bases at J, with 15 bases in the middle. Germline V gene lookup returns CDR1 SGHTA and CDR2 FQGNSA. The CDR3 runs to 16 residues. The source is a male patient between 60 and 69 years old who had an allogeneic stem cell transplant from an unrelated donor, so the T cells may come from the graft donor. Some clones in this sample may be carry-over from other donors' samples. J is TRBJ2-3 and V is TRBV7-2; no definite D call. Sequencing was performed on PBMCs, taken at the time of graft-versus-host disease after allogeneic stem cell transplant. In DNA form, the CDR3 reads TGTGCCAGCAGCCTCCGGGCCAGCCGGAGCACAGATACGCAGTATTTT. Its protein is CASSLRASRSTDTQYF.